These T cell receptor beta chains were read from a single sample in a study of post-analysis software for immune sequencing data. TCRdb passed the PCR reads through MiXCR, listing each CDR3 protein once. The sample yields 750,000 to 950,000 distinct CDR3 sequences, roughly 50% seen once. The sequencing sample was made of blood. Receptor source: a girl aged 5-17 years with multiple sclerosis. The CDR3 runs from the conserved cysteine through the conserved F or W. The order of the fields is J gene, clone size, D gene, V gene, CDR3 protein, CDR3 DNA. D genes are given only for firm matches. The listing skips clone size in some rows; elsewhere it reads once, few, many or a size class.

j_gene: TRBJ1-1; abundance: few; d_gene: .; v_gene: TRBV12-3/TRBV12-4; CDR3aa: CASSPSGVNTEAFF; CDR3nt: TGTGCCAGCAGTCCATCGGGGGTGAACACTGAAGCTTTCTTT
j_gene: TRBJ1-6; abundance: .; d_gene: .; v_gene: TRBV11-2; CDR3aa: CASSPGRDPPLHF; CDR3nt: TGTGCCAGCAGCCCGGGGCGGGATCCACCCCTCCACTTT
j_gene: TRBJ1-5; abundance: .; d_gene: TRBD1; v_gene: TRBV12-3/TRBV12-4; CDR3aa: CASSFVRTGGLYRNQPQHF; CDR3nt: TGTGCCAGCAGTTTTGTGAGGACAGGGGGCTTGTACCGCAATCAGCCCCAGCATTTT
j_gene: TRBJ1-2; abundance: .; d_gene: .; v_gene: TRBV11-2; CDR3aa: CASTSLYGYTF; CDR3nt: TGTGCCAGCACGAGTCTTTATGGCTACACCTTC
j_gene: TRBJ2-1; abundance: .; d_gene: TRBD2; v_gene: TRBV6-2/TRBV6-3; CDR3aa: CASSYSGTSSYNEQFF; CDR3nt: TGTGCCAGCAGTTACTCTGGGACTAGCAGTTACAATGAGCAGTTCTTC
j_gene: TRBJ2-7; abundance: .; d_gene: TRBD1; v_gene: TRBV9; CDR3aa: CASSVTGGSRVEQYF; CDR3nt: TGTGCCAGCAGCGTCACAGGGGGAAGTAGGGTCGAGCAGTACTTC
j_gene: TRBJ2-3; abundance: .; d_gene: .; v_gene: TRBV2; CDR3aa: CASSEILGTDTQYF; CDR3nt: TGTGCCAGCAGTGAAATTCTCGGCACAGATACGCAGTATTTT
j_gene: TRBJ2-4; abundance: few; d_gene: .; v_gene: TRBV29-1; CDR3aa: CSVAPGENIQYF; CDR3nt: TGCAGCGTTGCCCCAGGAGAGAACATTCAGTACTTC
j_gene: TRBJ2-7; abundance: .; d_gene: .; v_gene: TRBV5-1; CDR3aa: CASSSGTLDYEQYF; CDR3nt: TGCGCCAGCAGCTCCGGGACACTAGACTACGAGCAGTACTTC
j_gene: TRBJ2-2; abundance: .; d_gene: .; v_gene: TRBV28; CDR3aa: CASSPGGPPGTGERFF; CDR3nt: TGTGCCAGCAGTCCCGGGGGACCGCCGGGCACCGGGGAGCGGTTTTTT
j_gene: TRBJ2-1; abundance: .; d_gene: .; v_gene: TRBV20-1; CDR3aa: CSAHPRDEQFF; CDR3nt: TGCAGTGCCCACCCTCGGGATGAGCAGTTCTTC
j_gene: TRBJ2-7; abundance: .; d_gene: .; v_gene: TRBV7-2; CDR3aa: CASSWGASAYEQYF; CDR3nt: TGTGCCAGCAGTTGGGGGGCCAGTGCCTACGAGCAGTACTTC
j_gene: TRBJ1-4; abundance: .; d_gene: .; v_gene: TRBV7-9; CDR3aa: CASSRGGDGEKLFF; CDR3nt: TGTGCCAGCAGCCGGGGAGGGGATGGAGAAAAACTGTTTTTT
j_gene: TRBJ2-7; abundance: .; d_gene: .; v_gene: TRBV29-1; CDR3aa: CSVRTDYTEQYF; CDR3nt: TGCAGCGTGAGGACCGACTACACCGAGCAGTACTTC
j_gene: TRBJ2-7; abundance: .; d_gene: .; v_gene: TRBV5-1; CDR3aa: CASSLAGGPPPEQYF; CDR3nt: TGCGCCAGCAGCTTGGCCGGGGGCCCACCTCCTGAGCAGTACTTC
j_gene: TRBJ2-5; abundance: few; d_gene: .; v_gene: TRBV10-2; CDR3aa: CANSAQDPETQYF; CDR3nt: TGCGCCAACAGTGCACAGGACCCCGAGACCCAGTACTTC
j_gene: TRBJ2-5; abundance: .; d_gene: TRBD1; v_gene: TRBV15; CDR3aa: CATSIPGQGFREQYF; CDR3nt: TGTGCCACCAGCATTCCCGGACAGGGGTTCCGGGAGCAGTACTTC
j_gene: TRBJ2-3; abundance: few; d_gene: .; v_gene: TRBV20-1; CDR3aa: CSARALRKESTDTQYF; CDR3nt: TGCAGTGCTAGAGCCTTGCGGAAAGAGAGCACAGATACGCAGTATTTT
j_gene: TRBJ2-5; abundance: few; d_gene: .; v_gene: TRBV7-2; CDR3aa: CASSLNPGETQYF; CDR3nt: TGTGCCAGCAGCTTAAACCCAGGAGAGACCCAGTACTTC
j_gene: TRBJ2-1; abundance: few; d_gene: .; v_gene: TRBV5-1; CDR3aa: CASSDTKQGFGHEQFF; CDR3nt: TGCGCCAGCAGCGACACAAAACAGGGCTTCGGGCATGAGCAGTTCTTC
j_gene: TRBJ2-7; abundance: .; d_gene: TRBD1; v_gene: TRBV12-3/TRBV12-4; CDR3aa: CASLRGGIGSYEQYF; CDR3nt: TGTGCCAGCCTCCGAGGGGGCATCGGGTCCTACGAGCAGTACTTC
j_gene: TRBJ2-3; abundance: .; d_gene: .; v_gene: TRBV19; CDR3aa: CASSIGRLSSTDTQYF; CDR3nt: TGTGCCAGTAGTATAGGCAGGCTATCTAGCACAGATACGCAGTATTTT
j_gene: TRBJ2-7; abundance: .; d_gene: TRBD2; v_gene: TRBV29-1; CDR3aa: CSVGRELSYEQYF; CDR3nt: TGCAGCGTGGGGCGGGAGCTTTCCTACGAGCAGTACTTC
j_gene: TRBJ2-4; abundance: few; d_gene: .; v_gene: TRBV6-1; CDR3aa: CASSIQWLAAKNIQYF; CDR3nt: TGTGCCAGCAGTATCCAATGGTTGGCGGCCAAAAACATTCAGTACTTC
j_gene: TRBJ2-5; abundance: .; d_gene: .; v_gene: TRBV20-1; CDR3aa: CSAPRSGQETQYF; CDR3nt: TGCAGTGCTCCGAGGAGCGGGCAAGAGACCCAGTACTTC
j_gene: TRBJ2-7; abundance: .; d_gene: TRBD1; v_gene: TRBV27; CDR3aa: CASSPFQGAINEQYF; CDR3nt: TGTGCCAGCAGTCCCTTCCAGGGGGCGATCAACGAGCAGTACTTC
j_gene: TRBJ1-3; abundance: .; d_gene: .; v_gene: TRBV7-9; CDR3aa: CASSLARPTSSGNTIYF; CDR3nt: TGTGCCAGCAGCTTAGCTCGGCCGACAAGCTCTGGAAACACCATATATTTT
j_gene: TRBJ2-2; abundance: .; d_gene: TRBD2; v_gene: TRBV9; CDR3aa: CASSRRLAGNTGELFF; CDR3nt: TGTGCCAGCAGCCGGCGACTAGCGGGCAACACCGGGGAGCTGTTTTTT
j_gene: TRBJ2-5; abundance: .; d_gene: .; v_gene: TRBV12-3/TRBV12-4; CDR3aa: CASSPLGPRVTQYF; CDR3nt: TGTGCCAGCAGTCCCCTCGGGCCGAGGGTGACCCAGTACTTC
j_gene: TRBJ1-3; abundance: once; d_gene: .; v_gene: TRBV4-1; CDR3aa: CASSQDLDSFSGNTIYF; CDR3nt: TGCGCCAGCAGCCAAGATCTGGACTCTTTCTCTGGAAACACCATATATTTT
j_gene: TRBJ2-5; abundance: few; d_gene: .; v_gene: TRBV6-6; CDR3aa: CASSSEEEETQYF; CDR3nt: TGTGCCAGCAGTTCAGAGGAGGAAGAGACCCAGTACTTC
j_gene: TRBJ2-3; abundance: .; d_gene: .; v_gene: TRBV29-1; CDR3aa: CSVGTVTQHTQYF; CDR3nt: TGCAGCGTTGGGACAGTAACACAGCATACGCAGTATTTT
j_gene: TRBJ2-1; abundance: .; d_gene: .; v_gene: TRBV6-6; CDR3aa: CASSPRDRAEQFF; CDR3nt: TGTGCCAGCAGCCCCAGGGACCGGGCTGAGCAGTTCTTC
j_gene: TRBJ2-1; abundance: few; d_gene: .; v_gene: TRBV20-1; CDR3aa: CSARWAGEQFF; CDR3nt: TGCAGTGCTAGGTGGGCGGGTGAGCAGTTCTTC
j_gene: TRBJ2-7; abundance: .; d_gene: TRBD1; v_gene: TRBV18; CDR3aa: CASSLDRDSTYEQYF; CDR3nt: TGTGCCAGCTCACTCGACCGGGACAGTACCTACGAGCAGTACTTC
j_gene: TRBJ1-2; abundance: .; d_gene: .; v_gene: TRBV25-1; CDR3aa: CASSQPGIFYGYTF; CDR3nt: TGTGCCAGCAGTCAGCCAGGGATATTCTACGGCTACACCTTC
j_gene: TRBJ2-5; abundance: .; d_gene: TRBD1; v_gene: TRBV27; CDR3aa: CATKTGVETQYF; CDR3nt: TGTGCCACCAAGACAGGGGTAGAGACCCAGTACTTC
j_gene: TRBJ1-1; abundance: .; d_gene: .; v_gene: TRBV20-1; CDR3aa: CSASLPSTNTEAFF; CDR3nt: TGCAGTGCTAGTCTCCCTTCGACGAACACTGAAGCTTTCTTT
j_gene: TRBJ2-3; abundance: .; d_gene: .; v_gene: TRBV29-1; CDR3aa: CSVEDRNTLWDTQYF; CDR3nt: TGCAGCGTTGAAGATCGTAACACCCTGTGGGATACGCAGTATTTT
j_gene: TRBJ2-6; abundance: .; d_gene: .; v_gene: TRBV12-3/TRBV12-4; CDR3aa: CASSLRRGDSGANVLTF; CDR3nt: TGTGCCAGCAGTTTACGTAGGGGGGACTCTGGGGCCAACGTCCTGACTTTC
j_gene: TRBJ2-1; abundance: few; d_gene: .; v_gene: TRBV12-3/TRBV12-4; CDR3aa: CASKTYNYNEQFF; CDR3nt: TGTGCCAGCAAGACTTATAATTACAATGAGCAGTTCTTC
j_gene: TRBJ2-7; abundance: .; d_gene: TRBD1; v_gene: TRBV9; CDR3aa: CASSVGGDRGVSYEQYF; CDR3nt: TGTGCCAGCAGCGTAGGGGGGGACAGGGGCGTCTCCTACGAGCAGTACTTC
j_gene: TRBJ2-5; abundance: few; d_gene: TRBD1; v_gene: TRBV20-1; CDR3aa: CSIPRTGGLPQETQYF; CDR3nt: TGCAGTATACCCAGGACAGGGGGGTTGCCGCAAGAGACCCAGTACTTC
j_gene: TRBJ2-7; abundance: .; d_gene: .; v_gene: TRBV6-6; CDR3aa: CASSYSAGEQYF; CDR3nt: TGTGCCAGCAGTTATTCGGCGGGCGAGCAGTACTTC
j_gene: TRBJ2-5; abundance: .; d_gene: TRBD2; v_gene: TRBV6-5; CDR3aa: CASSYGQTSAEAQYF; CDR3nt: TGTGCCAGCAGTTACGGCCAGACTAGCGCTGAGGCCCAGTACTTC
j_gene: TRBJ2-7; abundance: .; d_gene: .; v_gene: TRBV9; CDR3aa: CASSVKAGQPYEQYF; CDR3nt: TGTGCCAGCAGCGTCAAAGCGGGCCAACCCTACGAGCAGTACTTC
j_gene: TRBJ2-5; abundance: .; d_gene: .; v_gene: TRBV3-1; CDR3aa: CASSQDGRRTRRETQYF; CDR3nt: TGTGCCAGCAGCCAAGATGGTCGGAGGACCCGGAGGGAGACCCAGTACTTC
j_gene: TRBJ2-7; abundance: .; d_gene: TRBD1; v_gene: TRBV9; CDR3aa: CASSPGQGAPYEQYF; CDR3nt: TGTGCCAGCAGCCCAGGACAGGGGGCTCCGTACGAGCAGTACTTC